This entry lists 22 T cell receptor beta chains sequenced from one sample in a study of cytomegalovirus exposure and HLA in healthy donors. Use of 60 Vbeta and 13 Jbeta primers characterized the PCR. Assay: immunoSEQ multiplex PCR; the TCRdb copy retains only in-frame clones and omits some. The sample totals 130,000 or so clones; its top ten clones hold about 1.6%. The specimen sequenced was PBMCs. Receptors originate from a woman between 40 and 50 years old in good health and CMV-seronegative.

V gene TRBV4-3 combines with J gene TRBJ1-4; D gene ambiguous. This CDR3 contains 16 residues. V was pared by 0 bases and J by 5 bases, with 13 bases between. Germline V gene sequence: CDR1 LGHNA, CDR2 YSLEER. DNA of the CDR3: TGCGCCAGCAGCCAAGATCGAGGGTTAGGAAATGAAAAACTGTTTTTT. Its translation: CASSQDRGLGNEKLFF.

The chain uses TRBV5-6 and TRBJ1-1, with a possible D match to TRBD1 (5 bases). Trimming took 4 bases from V and 3 from J, leaving 10 bases between them. The germline CDR1 and CDR2 sequences are SGHDT and YYEEEE. CDR3 length equals 13 residues. CDR3 in DNA: TGTGCCAGCAGCATCCTCAGGGACACTGAAGCTTTCTTT. Amino acids: CASSILRDTEAFF.

The genes are TRBV2 and TRBJ1-1; 7 positions agree with TRBD1. Germline CDR1 reads SNHLY; CDR2 reads FYNNEI. CDR3 size: 13 residues. The trim removed 5 bases at V and 6 bases at J, leaving 6 bases unmatched. Here the CDR3 DNA reads TGTGCCAGCAGTAGACAGGGTGTCGCTGAAGCTTTCTTT. It translates to CASSRQGVAEAFF.

The chain carries TRBV4-3 and TRBJ1-2; D is possibly TRBD1 (5 bases). V was shortened by 4 bases and J by 1 base, with 10 bases between the two germline ends. Germline-derived CDR1 and CDR2 are LGHNA and YSLEER. This CDR3 is 14 amino acids long. Here the CDR3 reads CASSPRQINYGYTF. The CDR3 bases are TGCGCCAGCAGCCCCCGACAGATTAACTATGGCTACACCTTC.

V and J are TRBV7-2 and TRBJ2-2, with 12 nucleotides matching TRBD2. CDR1 is SGHTA, CDR2 FQGNSA, per germline. This CDR3 is built from 18 residues. V shed 5 bases, J shed 5 bases, and the junction held 12 bases outside the gene matches. This CDR3 is CASSPLTLAGGQTGELFF. The CDR3 nucleotides are TGTGCCAGCAGCCCCCTCACACTAGCGGGGGGCCAGACCGGGGAGCTGTTTTTT.

V and J are TRBV5-4 and TRBJ2-3; possible D gene TRBD2, 5 bases. The germline V and J ends were trimmed by 0 bases and 2 bases, with 7 bases remaining between them. The CDR3 consists of 14 residues. CDR1 SGHNT and CDR2 YYREEE come from the germline V gene (reference sequence). CDR3 DNA sequence: TGTGCCAGCAGCTTGGGCGGGTACACAGATACGCAGTATTTT. It codes for CASSLGGYTDTQYF.

Turning to this clone: At the DNA level, this CDR3 is encoded by other sequences in the same sample as well. V gene TRBV19 combines with J gene TRBJ2-7; 7 bases line up with TRBD1. The germline V gene encodes CDR1 LNHDA and CDR2 SQIVND (reference sequence). V dropped 3 bases and J dropped 2; count of bases not matched to a gene: 4. The length of the CDR3 is 14 residues. CDR3 sequence (DNA): TGTGCCAGTAGTATGGGGCAGGGGGCCTACGAGCAGTACTTC. This translates into CASSMGQGAYEQYF.

The chain has TRBV6-5 and TRBJ2-7; 10 nucleotides line up with TRBD1. CDR1 is MNHEY and CDR2 is SVGAGI in the germline V gene. The CDR3 consists of 14 residues. J lost 2 bases, V lost 6 bases, and 4 bases had no gene match. For the CDR3, the DNA is TGTGCCAGCAGCTGGGGACAGGGGACCTACGAGCAGTACTTC. This sequence encodes CASSWGQGTYEQYF.

V and J are TRBV10-3 and TRBJ1-1, with D possibly matching TRBD1 (5 bases). Trimming left V 2 bases short and J 2 bases short, with 12 bases between. Germline-derived CDR1 and CDR2 are ENHRY and SYGVKD. This CDR3 has 15 amino acids. DNA of the CDR3: TGTGCCATCAGTGAGAATGTCAGGACAAACACTGAAGCTTTCTTT. As protein: CAISENVRTNTEAFF.

This chain uses TRBV19 with TRBJ1-5; 12 nucleotides agree with TRBD1. This CDR3 region has 17 residues. J lost 0 bases, V lost 5 bases, and 5 bases had no gene match. Per the germline V gene, CDR1 is LNHDA and CDR2 is SQIVND (reference sequence). CDR3 residues: CASSPGQGAYSNQPQHF. The CDR3 DNA follows: TGTGCCAGTAGTCCGGGACAGGGGGCTTATAGCAATCAGCCCCAGCATTTT.

The V gene is TRBV25-1, the J gene TRBJ2-5; possible D gene TRBD2, 5 bases. This CDR3 comprises 14 residues. The germline V gene encodes CDR1 MGHDK and CDR2 SYGVNS. V was shortened by 1 base and J by 5 bases, with 11 bases between the two germline ends. CDR3 region: CASSESRGSETQYF. In DNA form, the CDR3 reads TGTGCCAGCAGTGAATCTCGGGGTAGCGAGACCCAGTACTTC.

The chain has TRBV4-2 and TRBJ1-2; no firm D call. The CDR3 has 15 amino acids. V lost 0 bases, J lost 7 bases, and 15 bases lay in between. Germline CDR1 LGHNA, CDR2 YNFKEQ. CDR3 region: CASSQDPLLSGGYTF. As DNA, the CDR3 is TGTGCCAGCAGCCAAGATCCACTCCTTTCGGGTGGCTACACCTTC.

The rearrangement uses TRBV7-9 and TRBJ1-4; D remains ambiguous. This CDR3 comprises 15 residues. V was cut by 4 bases and J by 5 bases, with 14 bases left in between. CDR1 is SEHNR and CDR2 is FQNEAQ in the germline V gene (reference sequence). The CDR3 sequence is CASSSYDMPNEKLFF. Written as DNA, the CDR3 is TGTGCCAGCAGCTCCTACGACATGCCGAATGAAAAACTGTTTTTT.

The chain employs TRBV9 and TRBJ1-3, with D unclear. CDR1 and CDR2 from the germline V gene are SGDLS and YYNGEE. The CDR3 sequence is 18 residues long. Trimming left V 2 bases short and J 0 bases short, with 18 bases between. CDR3 protein: CASSVFWTDQPSGNTIYF. As DNA, the CDR3 is TGTGCCAGCAGCGTTTTTTGGACTGACCAGCCCTCTGGAAACACCATATATTTT.

The chain joins TRBV18 to TRBJ2-1; 11 bases align to TRBD2. This CDR3 contains 15 residues. Germline assignment: CDR1 KGHSH and CDR2 LQKENI. V was clipped by 3 bases and J by 7 bases; unmatched bases: 5. The CDR3 region is CASSPSGGARNEQFF. DNA of the CDR3: TGTGCCAGCTCACCTAGCGGGGGGGCCCGAAATGAGCAGTTCTTC.

The chain links TRBV7-2 to TRBJ1-1, with 8 positions matching TRBD1. Germline V gene lookup returns CDR1 SGHTA and CDR2 FQGNSA. V was clipped by 5 bases and J by 10 bases; unmatched bases: 9. The CDR3 has 13 residues. The CDR3 coding sequence is TGTGCCAGCAGCCCCGCAGGGGGCGCGGGAGCTTTCTTT. Amino acids: CASSPAGGAGAFF.

The chain uses TRBV29-1 and TRBJ1-2; D may be TRBD1 (5 bases). The CDR3 sequence is 13 residues long. V was cut by 7 bases and J by 4 bases, with 16 bases left in between. CDR1 is SQVTM and CDR2 is ANQGSEA in the germline V gene. CDR3 sequence (DNA): TGCAGCGGGGGGGAGGGAGGTAGCTATGGCTACACCTTC. Amino acids: CSGGEGGSYGYTF. Together with reference TRBV29-1 and TRBJ1-2, the CDR3 gives the full variable domain: SAVISQKPSRDICQRGTSLTIQCQVDSQVTMMFWYRQQPGQSLTLIATANQGSEATYESGFVIDKFPISRPNLTFSTLTVSNMSPEDSSIYLCSGGEGGSYGYTFGSGTRLTVV.

The chain carries TRBV9 and TRBJ1-1, with 12 bases aligning to TRBD1. V was pared by 3 bases and J by 4 bases, with 4 bases of the junction left unmatched. CDR1 is SGDLS and CDR2 is YYNGEE in the germline V gene. The length of the CDR3 is 15 residues. CDR3 loop: CASSAGTGGRTEAFF. The CDR3 region has the DNA TGTGCCAGCAGCGCAGGGACAGGGGGCCGCACTGAAGCTTTCTTT.

The rearrangement links TRBV19 to TRBJ2-2; possibly TRBD2 for D (7 bases). The germline V and J ends were trimmed by 7 bases and 1 base, with 10 bases remaining between them. The CDR3 spans 14 residues. The germline CDR1 and CDR2 sequences are LNHDA and SQIVND (reference sequence). CDR3 in amino acids: CASTRGRNTGELFF. In nucleotides, the CDR3 is TGTGCCAGTACGCGGGGGCGGAACACCGGGGAGCTGTTTTTT. Using reference TRBV19 and TRBJ2-2 for the parts outside the CDR3, the full variable domain is DGGITQSPKYLFRKEGQNVTLSCEQNLNHDAMYWYRQDPGQGLRLIYYSQIVNDFQKGDIAEGYSVSREKKESFPLTVTSAQKNPTAFYLCASTRGRNTGELFFGEGSRLTVL.

The chain uses TRBV5-1 and TRBJ1-6; TRBD1 might be the D (5 bases). The V and J ends lost 3 bases and 5 bases respectively, with 15 bases between them. CDR1 and CDR2 from the germline V gene are SGHRS and YFSETQ. This CDR3 has 16 residues. The CDR3 bases are TGCGCCAGCAGCTCCCGGGGGAGATTTGATAATTCACCCCTCCACTTT. It specifies CASSSRGRFDNSPLHF.

The CDR3 sequence: CASSTGGRGGISTDTQYF. The CDR3 coding sequence is TGTGCCAGCAGCACGGGGGGCCGCGGGGGGATCAGCACAGATACGCAGTATTTT. The chain recombines TRBV5-4 with TRBJ2-3; 8 bases align to TRBD2. The CDR3 is made up of 18 amino acids. Germline assignment: CDR1 SGHNT and CDR2 YYREEE (reference sequence). Losses at the gene ends were 4 bases for V and 0 bases for J; bases not matched to a gene: 13.

This sequence joins TRBV4-1 and TRBJ2-1, with a tentative D call TRBD1 (5 bases). Trimming took off 1 base at V and 3 bases at J, with 13 bases between the two ends. Germline V gene sequence: CDR1 MGHRA, CDR2 YSYEKL. This CDR3 has 16 amino acids. The CDR3 spells CASSQVGTGRYNEQFF. Written as DNA, the CDR3 is TGCGCCAGCAGCCAAGTGGGAACAGGTCGCTACAATGAGCAGTTCTTC.